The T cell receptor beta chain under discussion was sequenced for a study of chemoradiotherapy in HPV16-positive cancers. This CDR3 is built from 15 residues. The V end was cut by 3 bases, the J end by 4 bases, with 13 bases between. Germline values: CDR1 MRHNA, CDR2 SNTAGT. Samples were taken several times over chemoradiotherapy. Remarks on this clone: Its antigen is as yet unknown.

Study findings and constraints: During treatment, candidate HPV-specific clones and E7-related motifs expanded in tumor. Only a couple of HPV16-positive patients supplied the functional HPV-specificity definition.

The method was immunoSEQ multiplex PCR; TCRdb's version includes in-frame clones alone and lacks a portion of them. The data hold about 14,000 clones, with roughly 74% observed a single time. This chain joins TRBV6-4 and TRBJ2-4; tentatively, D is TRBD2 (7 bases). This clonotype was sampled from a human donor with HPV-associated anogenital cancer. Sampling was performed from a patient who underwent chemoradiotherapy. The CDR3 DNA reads TGTGCCAGCAGTGAGGAGGGGGGGGGAAAAAACATTCAGTACTTC. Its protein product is CASSEEGGGKNIQYF.